These 22 T cell receptor beta chains were all obtained from the same sample, sequenced in a study of glioma-infiltrating T cells after dendritic cell vaccination. Described time point: after dendritic cell vaccination, including at tumor progression/relapse. Clones were read by immunoSEQ multiplex PCR, and TCRdb kept only the in-frame ones, dropping some. The repertoire holds around 100,000 clones, with around 83% as singletons. The source material was blood, sampled after dendritic cell vaccination. These receptors were collected from a human donor with glioblastoma.

The rearrangement links TRBV25-1 to TRBJ2-7; D unclear. This CDR3 contains 17 residues. Germline V gene data show CDR1 as MGHDK and CDR2 as SYGVNS. V shed 7 bases and J shed 4 bases, with 26 bases lying between them. The CDR3 region is CASTPPLSVRGLYEQYF. The DNA for the CDR3 is TGTGCCAGCACCCCTCCCTTGTCGGTGAGAGGCCTTTACGAGCAGTACTTC.

J is TRBJ2-1 and V is TRBV19; TRBD1 matches at 7 bases. The V gene's germline CDR1 is LNHDA and CDR2 SQIVND (reference sequence). Unmatched junction bases numbered 12, after V lost 6 bases and J lost 1 base. The CDR3 contains 17 residues. The chain's CDR3 is CASRRFGDSSSYNEQFF. The CDR3 DNA follows: TGTGCCAGTAGACGCTTCGGGGACAGCTCATCCTACAATGAGCAGTTCTTC.

The V and J genes are TRBV7-2 and TRBJ2-5, with D tentatively TRBD2 (6 bases). Germline CDR1 and CDR2: SGHTA and FQGNSA. The CDR3 spans 14 residues. The V gene lost 5 bases and the J gene lost 9 bases, with 19 bases spanning the gap. The DNA for the CDR3 is TGTGCCAGCAGCCCGGGGTCGGGGGTGGTGGCCCAGTACTTC. It translates to CASSPGSGVVAQYF.

The chain uses TRBV18 and TRBJ1-1; TRBD1 aligns across 7 bases. This CDR3 contains 14 residues. Looked up from germline, CDR1 is KGHSH and CDR2 is LQKENI. Trimming took 4 bases from V and 3 from J; bases not matched to a gene: 5. DNA for the CDR3: TGTGCCAGCTCACGGACAGGAGGGGACACTGAAGCTTTCTTT. It translates to CASSRTGGDTEAFF.

V and J are TRBV30 and TRBJ1-3; no clear D. The V gene lost 2 bases and the J gene lost 0 bases, with 14 bases spanning the gap. Germline values: CDR1 GTSNPN, CDR2 SVGIG (reference sequence). The CDR3 is 16 residues long. The DNA of the CDR3 is TGTGCCTGGAGTTTCGGCAGGCCCAACTCTGGAAACACCATATATTTT. Amino acids: CAWSFGRPNSGNTIYF.

This clone showed up just a few times. The CDR3 protein is CASSQDLRETQYF. The CDR3 DNA reads as TGTGCCAGCAGCCAAGACCTTCGGGAGACCCAGTACTTC. This chain connects TRBV14 to TRBJ2-5; D gene unclear. V was clipped by 0 bases and J by 5 bases, with 7 bases between them. CDR1 SGHDN and CDR2 FVKESK come from the germline V gene. The CDR3 sequence is 13 residues long.

The chain links TRBV10-3 to TRBJ2-3, with no clear D. Trimming removed 4 bases from V and 2 bases from J, with 7 bases in between. CDR1 is ENHRY and CDR2 is SYGVKD in the germline V gene. This CDR3 spans 13 amino acids. CDR3 bases: TGTGCCATCAGTGTTACAGTCACAGATACGCAGTATTTT. This codes for CAISVTVTDTQYF.

This clone was detected once. The J gene is TRBJ2-7, the V gene TRBV29-1; 8 bases agree with TRBD2. After removal of 4 bases from V and 3 bases from J, the junction contained 17 bases not matched to a gene. Germline CDR1 reads SQVTM; CDR2 reads ANQGSEA. The CDR3 totals 17 residues. Here the CDR3 reads CSVGGFASGGTHYEQYF. The DNA for the CDR3 is TGCAGCGTTGGAGGATTCGCCAGCGGGGGCACCCACTACGAGCAGTACTTC.

The J gene is TRBJ2-2, the V gene TRBV5-1, with D tentatively TRBD1 (7 bases). This CDR3 has 17 residues. V lost 0 bases and J lost 3, with 15 bases in between. CDR1 and CDR2 from the germline V gene are SGHRS and YFSETQ. The CDR3 loop reads CASSLAGGQRDTGELFF. The CDR3 DNA sequence: TGCGCCAGCAGCTTGGCCGGGGGACAGCGTGACACCGGGGAGCTGTTTTTT.

The CDR3 coding sequence is TGTGCCAGTAGCCAAGTCCAGGGGGTCTCTGGAAACACCATATATTTT. Translating gives CASSQVQGVSGNTIYF. The chain links TRBV19 to TRBJ1-3, with 7 bases aligning to TRBD1. Per germline, CDR1 LNHDA and CDR2 SQIVND (reference sequence). The CDR3 has 16 amino acids. The trim removed 6 bases at V and 0 bases at J, leaving 8 bases unmatched.

The gene calls are TRBV2 and TRBJ2-3, with 8 bases that match TRBD1. CDR3 length equals 15 residues. After removal of 4 bases from V and 2 bases from J, the junction contained 5 bases not matched to a gene. From germline, CDR1 is SNHLY and CDR2 FYNNEI. The CDR3 is CASSADRVNTDTQYF. CDR3 in DNA: TGTGCCAGCAGTGCGGACAGGGTGAACACAGATACGCAGTATTTT.

As DNA, the CDR3 is TGTGCTAGTGGTTTGGTACTAACTAGCGGGGCCGAGCAGTTCTTC. It encodes CASGLVLTSGAEQFF. V and J are TRBV12-5 and TRBJ2-1; 10 bases agree with TRBD2. The ends lost 0 bases at V and 10 bases at J; junction bases unmatched: 6. The CDR3 covers 15 residues. Germline CDR1 LGHNT, CDR2 FRNRAP. Based on the CDR3 plus reference TRBV12-5 and TRBJ2-1, the full variable domain is DARVTQTPRHKVTEMGQEVTMRCQPILGHNTVFWYRQTMMQGLELLAYFRNRAPLDDSGMPKDRFSAEMPDATLATLKIQPSEPRDSAVYFCASGLVLTSGAEQFFGPGTRLTVL.

This clone was seen a handful of times. The J gene is TRBJ1-4, the V gene TRBV27, with TRBD1 identical over 7 bases. The ends lost 6 bases at V and 8 bases at J; junction bases unmatched: 6. Germline CDR1 and CDR2: MNHEY and SMNVEV (reference sequence). The CDR3 has 13 residues. DNA of the CDR3: TGTGCCAGCAGCAGACAGGGATCCGAAAAACTGTTTTTT. It is translated as CASSRQGSEKLFF.

This chain links TRBV7-9 with TRBJ1-5; no clear D. Germline values: CDR1 SEHNR, CDR2 FQNEAQ (reference sequence). Trimming stripped 1 base from V and 2 bases from J, with 6 bases between. There are 14 residues in the CDR3. The CDR3 DNA follows: TGTGCCAGCAGCTTAGACAGCCGCAATCAGCCCCAGCATTTT. It codes for CASSLDSRNQPQHF.

This sequence joins TRBV5-1 and TRBJ2-7, with TRBD2 matching over 11 bases. Germline CDR1 SGHRS, CDR2 YFSETQ. Trimming at V came to 4 bases and at J to 2 bases, leaving 2 bases not matched to a gene. CDR3 size: 14 residues. CDR3 nucleotides: TGCGCCAGCAGCGAGGGACTAGCGGCCTACGAGCAGTACTTC. Translated, it gives CASSEGLAAYEQYF.

V is TRBV6-5 and J is TRBJ2-7, with D unclear. Germline V gives CDR1 MNHEY, CDR2 SVGAGI. Deletions cut 0 bases from V and 2 bases from J, with 8 bases between. The CDR3 extends over 14 amino acids. CDR3 DNA: TGTGCCAGCAGTTACTCCCGAGGTCCCTACGAGCAGTACTTC. It translates to CASSYSRGPYEQYF.

The chain has TRBV7-9 and TRBJ2-4, with 7 nucleotides matching TRBD1. Unmatched junction bases numbered 6, after V lost 4 bases and J lost 6 bases. This CDR3 contains 14 residues. Germline lookup yields CDR1 SEHNR and CDR2 FQNEAQ (reference sequence). Here the CDR3 DNA reads TGTGCCAGCAGCTCCACCCGGGACAGAAACATTCAGTACTTC. This encodes CASSSTRDRNIQYF.

The chain has TRBV4-1 and TRBJ2-7, with 11 bases aligning to TRBD1. The germline V gene encodes CDR1 MGHRA and CDR2 YSYEKL. Trimming removed 1 base from V and 3 bases from J; junction bases left unmatched: 5. The CDR3 has 16 amino acids. The CDR3 nucleotides read TGCGCCAGCAGCCAAGGTGGGACAGGGGGTCACTACGAGCAGTACTTC. Protein product: CASSQGGTGGHYEQYF.

The chain recombines TRBV27 with TRBJ1-1; TRBD1 matches 7 bases. This CDR3 region has 16 residues. The trim removed 6 bases at V and 1 base at J, leaving 11 bases unmatched. Germline V CDR1 and CDR2: MNHEY, SMNVEV (reference sequence). CDR3 nucleotide sequence: TGTGCCAGCAGCCAAGGGGGCCCGGTTGCGAACACTGAAGCTTTCTTT. Translated, it gives CASSQGGPVANTEAFF.

The gene calls are TRBV6-1 and TRBJ2-5; D is undetermined. Deletions cut 6 bases from V and 2 bases from J, with 7 bases between. The CDR3 extends over 12 amino acids. Germline assignment: CDR1 MNHNS and CDR2 SASEGT. This chain's CDR3 is CASSKEQETQYF. The CDR3 nucleotides read TGTGCCAGCAGCAAAGAGCAAGAGACCCAGTACTTC.

The genes are TRBV5-8 and TRBJ1-6; D may be TRBD1 (6 bases). Germline-derived CDR1 and CDR2 are SGHTS and YDEGEE. The CDR3 is 14 residues long. V was pared by 4 bases and J by 4 bases, with 9 bases between. CDR3 sequence reads: CASSGGQYNSPLHF. Here the CDR3 DNA reads TGTGCCAGCAGCGGCGGACAGTATAATTCACCCCTCCACTTT.

This clone was picked up a small number of times. The CDR3 bases are TGTGCCAGCAGTGAGGTTAACAGGGCCTACGAGCAGTACTTC. Its protein is CASSEVNRAYEQYF. The J gene is TRBJ2-7, the V gene TRBV2, with D possibly matching TRBD1 (6 bases). Trimming stripped 3 bases from V and 2 bases from J, with 11 bases between. Germline loops: CDR1 SNHLY, CDR2 FYNNEI. The CDR3 has 14 amino acids.